This is a list of T cell receptor beta chains from one sample in a study of blood T cell repertoires in COVID-19. Profiled with immunoSEQ multiplex PCR; TCRdb holds only in-frame clones, not every one. The sample consists of approximately 62,000 clones, approximately 80% of them appearing once. The source material was peripheral blood. The receptor source for this set is a woman between 50 and 59 years old with active or convalescent COVID-19. CDR3s include the opening cysteine and the closing phenylalanine or tryptophan. Each record gives: J gene, clone size, V gene, D gene, CDR3 DNA, CDR3 protein. A D gene is named only where the DNA matches it firmly. Only some rows state a clone size, as once, few, many or a class for expanded clones.

TRBJ1-2,few,TRBV9,-,TGTGCCAGCAGCTCGCTCGTTACAGGGCTCCGTGGCTACACCTTC,CASSSLVTGLRGYTF
TRBJ1-4,-,TRBV7-2,TRBD1,TGTGCCAGCAGCCCCGGGGACAGGTTAGACGTAAAACTGTTTTTT,CASSPGDRLDVKLFF
TRBJ2-7,-,TRBV6-5,TRBD1,TGTGCCAGCAGTACAGGGGGCGAGCAGTACTTC,CASSTGGEQYF
TRBJ2-2,-,TRBV6-2/TRBV6-3,-,TGTGCCAGCAGTTATGATAAGACGTTAGCAAACACCGGGGAGCTGTTTTTT,CASSYDKTLANTGELFF
TRBJ2-7,-,TRBV25-1,-,TGTGCCAGCAGTGAAAAGGCCCGCGGGGAGCAGTACTTC,CASSEKARGEQYF
TRBJ2-7,-,TRBV6-2/TRBV6-3,-,TGTGCCAGCAGTTACTCGGTGGGAGCGGCCAGCTACGAGCAGTACTTC,CASSYSVGAASYEQYF
TRBJ1-1,-,TRBV7-6,-,TGTGCCAGCAGCTTGGGACTGGGGGTGAACACTGAAGCTTTCTTT,CASSLGLGVNTEAFF
TRBJ2-3,-,TRBV5-4,TRBD2,TGTGCCAGCGGCCACCTAGCGGGAGAGGATACGCAGTATTTT,CASGHLAGEDTQYF
TRBJ1-1,-,TRBV24-1,-,TGTGCCACCCAGGGAAACACTGAAGCTTTCTTT,CATQGNTEAFF
TRBJ2-7,-,TRBV5-5,-,TGTGCCAGCAGCCGACAGATAGAGCCGTACGAGCAGTACTTC,CASSRQIEPYEQYF
TRBJ1-1,-,TRBV6-5,-,TGTGCCAGCAGTTACTTGGGGGGTAACACTGAAGCTTTCTTT,CASSYLGGNTEAFF
TRBJ2-5,-,TRBV27,-,TGTGCCAGCAGTTTCTGGGGAGAGGGTGAGACCCAGTACTTC,CASSFWGEGETQYF
TRBJ2-2,few,TRBV5-6,TRBD2,TGTGCCAGCAGCTTGCTAGCGGGAGGAAGGGGGAACACCGGGGAGCTGTTTTTT,CASSLLAGGRGNTGELFF
TRBJ2-5,-,TRBV24-1,-,TGTGCCACCAGCGGGGGTGAGACCCAGTACTTC,CATSGGETQYF
TRBJ2-1,-,TRBV9,-,TGTGCCAGCAGCGTAGAGGGGAGCGGCGGGGGCCAACGGTTCTTC,CASSVEGSGGGQRFF
TRBJ2-3,-,TRBV7-2,-,TGTGCCAGCAGCGGGGGGGCGCCAGATACGCAGTATTTT,CASSGGAPDTQYF
TRBJ2-1,-,TRBV5-1,-,TGCGCCAGCGGGGCAAGCTCCTACAATGAGCAGTTCTTC,CASGASSYNEQFF
TRBJ2-3,once,TRBV2,-,TGTGCCAGCAGGGCAAACAGGGCCCCAGATACGCAGTATTTT,CASRANRAPDTQYF
TRBJ2-1,few,TRBV6-5,TRBD2,TGTGCCAGCAGTTATTTTAGCGGGAGTCAAAGTGAGCAGTTCTTC,CASSYFSGSQSEQFF
TRBJ1-6,-,TRBV5-5,TRBD1,TGTGCCAGCAGATGGGGACAGGGGGAAAATTCACCCCTCCACTTT,CASRWGQGENSPLHF
TRBJ2-7,-,TRBV4-1,TRBD2,TGCGCCAGCAGCCAAGATGTTGGGTTCGGGAGGTACGAGCAGTACTTC,CASSQDVGFGRYEQYF
TRBJ1-1,few,TRBV10-3,TRBD1,TGTGCCATCAGTATAAATCAGGGGGCTGAAGCTTTCTTT,CAISINQGAEAFF
TRBJ1-2,-,TRBV20-1,-,TGCAGTGCTCCCGCCGGCTATGGCTACACCTTC,CSAPAGYGYTF
TRBJ1-5,-,TRBV12-3/TRBV12-4,TRBD1,TGTGCCAGCAGGGGGACAGGGAATCAGCCCCAGCATTTT,CASRGTGNQPQHF
TRBJ1-2,-,TRBV12-3/TRBV12-4,TRBD1,TGTGCCAGCAGATCACAGGGGGGGTATGGCTACACCTTC,CASRSQGGYGYTF
TRBJ2-1,once,TRBV24-1,-,TGTGCCACCAGTGATTTATCCGGAGGGTCCTACAATGAGCAGTTCTTC,CATSDLSGGSYNEQFF
TRBJ1-2,-,TRBV13,TRBD1,TGTGCCAGCAGCTTGGACAGGGGCAAAGGCTACACCTTC,CASSLDRGKGYTF
TRBJ1-3,few,TRBV6-6,TRBD1,TGTGCCAGCAGTCACCTTTACATCCCGGGACAGGGGGCTTTTGGAAACACCATATATTTT,CASSHLYIPGQGAFGNTIYF
TRBJ2-7,-,TRBV5-6,TRBD2,TGTGCCAGCAGCTGGGGACTAGCGGGGCCCGGCTCCTACGAGCAGTACTTC,CASSWGLAGPGSYEQYF
TRBJ1-2,-,TRBV7-9,-,TGTGCCAGCAGCACAGCTAACTATGGCTACACCTTC,CASSTANYGYTF
TRBJ1-1,-,TRBV11-3,-,TGTGCCAGCACCCCCCGAGCTTTCTTT,CASTPRAFF
TRBJ1-1,-,TRBV7-9,-,TGTGCCAGCAGCCCGGGGAGTGGGCTGAACACTGAAGCTTTCTTT,CASSPGSGLNTEAFF
TRBJ1-1,-,TRBV28,-,TGTGCCAGCAGCGGAGGACGCCGGAACACTGAAGCTTTCTTT,CASSGGRRNTEAFF
TRBJ1-2,-,TRBV16,-,TGTGCCAGCAGCGAAGGGCAGGGTAGACACTATGGCTACACCTTC,CASSEGQGRHYGYTF
TRBJ2-3,-,TRBV7-3,TRBD2,TGTGCCAGCAGTTCTAGCGGGAGAGGGACAGATACGCAGTATTTT,CASSSSGRGTDTQYF
TRBJ1-2,-,TRBV6-5,TRBD1,TGTGCCAGCAGTTCTAGAGACAGGGGGCATGGCTACACCTTC,CASSSRDRGHGYTF
TRBJ1-1,-,TRBV18,-,TGTGCCAGCTCGGGCGGGGGGGTGAACACTGAAGCTTTCTTT,CASSGGGVNTEAFF
TRBJ1-1,-,TRBV6-6,-,TGTGCCAGCATAGCCCCTGCAGGGAGGGGAACTGAAGCTTTCTTT,CASIAPAGRGTEAFF
TRBJ2-7,many,TRBV6-5,-,TGTGCCAGCAGTTACCGCGGACAAGGGATTTACGAGCAGTACTTC,CASSYRGQGIYEQYF
TRBJ2-7,few,TRBV6-5,-,TGTGCCAGCAGTTACGCCGGGGCCTACGAGCAGTACTTC,CASSYAGAYEQYF